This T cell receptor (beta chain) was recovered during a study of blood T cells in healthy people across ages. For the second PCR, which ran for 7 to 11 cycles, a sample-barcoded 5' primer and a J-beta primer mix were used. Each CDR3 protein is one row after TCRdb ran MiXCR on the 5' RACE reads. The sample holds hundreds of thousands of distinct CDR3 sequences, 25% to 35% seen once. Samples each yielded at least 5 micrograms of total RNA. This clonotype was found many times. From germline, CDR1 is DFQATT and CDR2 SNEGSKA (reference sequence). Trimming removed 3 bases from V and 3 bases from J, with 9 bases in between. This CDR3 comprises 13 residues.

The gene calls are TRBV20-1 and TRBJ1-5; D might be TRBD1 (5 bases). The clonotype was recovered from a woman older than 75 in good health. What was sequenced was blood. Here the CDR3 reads CSASSTVNQPQHF. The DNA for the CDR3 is TGCAGTGCTAGTTCGACAGTCAATCAGCCCCAGCATTTT.